This T cell receptor beta chain was sequenced in a study of T-cell memory formation after mild COVID-19. About the study: Largely, the TCR clusters proved donor specific.

TCR alpha and TCR beta cDNA libraries with sample barcodes and UMIs came from 5'RACE using constant-segment primers. TCRdb processed the 5' RACE reads anew with MiXCR; each CDR3 protein has one entry. The sample contains more than 110,000 distinct CDR3 sequences, 13% to 15% of which appear only once. V lost 5 bases, J lost 7 bases, and 6 bases stayed unmatched. This CDR3 contains 14 residues. Germline CDR1 and CDR2: LNHDA and SQIVND (reference sequence). Whole-study results and caveats: Cross-reactive memory apparently joined, as some responding clones appeared in pre-infection memory. There was a balanced CD4/CD8 profile in clones contracting day 15 to 85, and later expanders leaned CD4+.

As to this clonotype: No antigen is known for it.

The chain has TRBV19 and TRBJ2-1, with TRBD2 matching over 9 bases. This sequence originates from an adult woman who had mild COVID-19 (a few samples of this study predate the infection). Cell type and time point are not known. Sequenced material: PBMCs or a T cell subset sorted from them (not recorded which). CDR3 nucleotides: TGTGCCAGTAGTGGGCGGGGGGGGCTGAATGAGCAGTTCTTC. Translating gives CASSGRGGLNEQFF.